This TCR beta chain was captured in a study of blood T cell repertoires in COVID-19. Germline values: CDR1 SGHRS, CDR2 YFSETQ. Between the trimmed V and J ends, which lost 1 base and 8 bases, there was a span of 15 bases. CDR3 length: 15 residues. Some clones are missing from TCRdb's copy, which holds only in-frame ones; the method was immunoSEQ multiplex PCR. The sample has around 77,000 clones; more than 80% are singletons. Material: peripheral blood. The TCR was taken from a man older than 75 with acute or convalescent COVID-19. The chain is built from TRBV5-1 and TRBJ1-4; a possible D gene is TRBD1 (5 bases). The CDR3 protein is CASSLIGGTGEKLFF. Here the CDR3 DNA reads TGCGCCAGCAGCTTGATAGGAGGGACCGGCGAAAAACTGTTTTTT.